These 14 T cell receptor beta chains were sequenced from one sample in a study of shared clonotypes between healthy human individuals. This table comes from immunoSEQ multiplex PCR, and its TCRdb copy is limited to in-frame clones, with some not included. The sample has around 700,000 clones; approximately 79% are singletons. The sample comprised memory CD4+ T cells sorted from blood. Subset indicated: CD45RA-negative fraction. Source of these receptors: a woman in her twenties or thirties in good health.

This sequence joins TRBV30 and TRBJ2-1; 7 nucleotides match TRBD2. The CDR3 spans 14 residues. CDR1 is GTSNPN, CDR2 SVGIG, per germline (reference sequence). V trimming: 8 bases; J trimming: 3 bases; junction bases outside the gene matches: 10. CDR3 sequence reads: CATKDLAGYNEQFF. CDR3 nucleotide sequence: TGTGCCACTAAGGACTTAGCGGGCTACAATGAGCAGTTCTTC.

Comments on this clone: The same CDR3 also results from other DNA sequences found in this sample. The gene calls are TRBV7-9 and TRBJ2-2; 10 bases fit TRBD2. CDR1 and CDR2 (germline): SEHNR, FQNEAQ (reference sequence). Trimming removed 5 bases from V and 3 bases from J; junction bases left unmatched: 3. The CDR3 consists of 15 residues. The CDR3 sequence: CASSPLAGDTGELFF. The CDR3 DNA sequence: TGTGCCAGCAGCCCGCTAGCGGGGGACACCGGGGAGCTGTTTTTT.

V gene TRBV27 combines with J gene TRBJ1-2, with D possibly TRBD1 on 5 matching bases. V lost 4 bases and J lost 8, with 11 bases in between. The CDR3 has 12 residues. Germline V gives CDR1 MNHEY, CDR2 SMNVEV (reference sequence). The CDR3 coding sequence is TGTGCCAGCAGTTCCACAGGTCGCGGCTACACCTTC. Protein sequence: CASSSTGRGYTF.

The rearrangement uses TRBV15 and TRBJ1-1, with D possibly being TRBD1 (6 bases). The germline gives CDR1 LNHNV, CDR2 YYDKDF (reference sequence). The CDR3 length is 14 residues. Trimming cost V 0 bases and J 8 bases, with 13 bases left between them. DNA of the CDR3: TGTGCCACCAGCAGAGATTGGGGGACATCGGAAGCTTTCTTT. Its translation is CATSRDWGTSEAFF.

V is TRBV2 and J is TRBJ2-7; a weak D match, TRBD1 (5 bases). CDR3 length: 16 residues. Per germline, CDR1 SNHLY and CDR2 FYNNEI. Between the trimmed V and J ends, which lost 3 bases and 3 bases, there was a span of 18 bases. CDR3: CASSDWQGETDYEQYF. The CDR3 DNA reads as TGTGCCAGCAGTGATTGGCAGGGCGAAACAGACTACGAGCAGTACTTC.

A single count supports this clone. The chain combines TRBV7-2 with TRBJ2-3, with D maybe TRBD1 (6 bases). The CDR3 totals 14 residues. The germline V gene has CDR1 SGHTA and CDR2 FQGNSA. V shed 5 bases and J shed 2 bases, with 11 bases lying between them. The chain's CDR3 is CASSRQAYTDTQYF. CDR3 nucleotides: TGTGCCAGCAGCAGACAGGCTTACACAGATACGCAGTATTTT.

The rearrangement links TRBV19 to TRBJ2-3, with D maybe TRBD1 (6 bases). Per the germline V gene, CDR1 is LNHDA and CDR2 is SQIVND (reference sequence). Trimming stripped 4 bases from V and 7 bases from J, with 15 bases between. The CDR3 is 14 amino acids. The CDR3 reads CASSTSLGANTQYF. The CDR3 region has the DNA TGTGCCAGTAGTACGTCGTTGGGGGCGAATACGCAGTATTTT.

The J gene is TRBJ2-1, the V gene TRBV14; D remains unclear. The germline V gene encodes CDR1 SGHDN and CDR2 FVKESK. The CDR3 is 17 residues long. Between the trimmed V and J ends, which lost 0 bases and 2 bases, there was a span of 14 bases. For the CDR3, the DNA is TGTGCCAGCAGCCAAGAGACGAACTCCCAGGCCTACAATGAGCAGTTCTTC. The encoded protein is CASSQETNSQAYNEQFF.

This chain connects TRBV7-8 to TRBJ2-3, with 7 positions matching TRBD1. Trimming took 3 bases from V and 4 from J; bases not matched to a gene: 4. The V gene's germline CDR1 is SGHVS and CDR2 FQNEAQ. This CDR3 spans 14 amino acids. In DNA, the CDR3 is TGTGCCAGCAGCTTCCGAGGGGGCTCAGATACGCAGTATTTT. Its translation is CASSFRGGSDTQYF.

The chain employs TRBV14 and TRBJ1-2; 7 positions match TRBD1. The germline V gene has CDR1 SGHDN and CDR2 FVKESK. The CDR3 spans 14 residues. V trimming: 3 bases; J trimming: 2 bases; junction bases outside the gene matches: 3. The CDR3 is CASSHRQGNYGYTF. The DNA of the CDR3 is TGTGCCAGCAGCCACCGACAGGGAAACTATGGCTACACCTTC.

The chain carries TRBV18 and TRBJ1-5; 7 bases match TRBD1. This CDR3 spans 16 amino acids. J gave up 9 bases and V 2 bases, and 13 bases lay outside the gene matches. Germline CDR1 reads KGHSH; CDR2 reads LQKENI. Here the CDR3 reads CASSPGIGQALGPQHF. The CDR3 DNA follows: TGTGCCAGCTCACCAGGGATTGGACAGGCCTTGGGGCCCCAGCATTTT.

The chain carries TRBV28 and TRBJ2-7; 7 nucleotides line up with TRBD2. Germline lookup yields CDR1 MDHEN and CDR2 SYDVKM. V dropped 6 bases and J dropped 0; count of bases not matched to a gene: 14. This CDR3 contains 17 residues. CDR3 nucleotides: TGTGCCAGCAGCCGACTCCTACTAGCGAGGAGCTCCTACGAGCAGTACTTC. It is translated as CASSRLLLARSSYEQYF.

This clone was seen a single time. The rearrangement joins TRBV11-2 to TRBJ1-1, with TRBD1 matching over 8 bases. Per the germline V gene, CDR1 is SGHAT and CDR2 is FQNNGV. Losses at the gene ends were 6 bases for V and 5 bases for J; bases not matched to a gene: 5. The CDR3 sequence is 13 residues long. The CDR3 is CASRYRGTTEAFF. CDR3 nucleotide sequence: TGTGCCAGCAGGTACAGGGGGACGACTGAAGCTTTCTTT.

The rearrangement links TRBV25-1 to TRBJ1-3; D is ambiguous. The CDR3 runs to 13 residues. CDR1 is MGHDK and CDR2 is SYGVNS in the germline V gene. Trimming took 7 bases from V and 4 from J, leaving 11 bases between them. Here the CDR3 reads CASISRTGNTIYF. Written as DNA, the CDR3 is TGTGCCAGCATCTCCAGGACCGGAAACACCATATATTTT.